These 22 T cell receptor beta chains were sequenced from one sample in a study of blood T cell repertoires in COVID-19. The method was immunoSEQ multiplex PCR; TCRdb's version includes in-frame clones alone and lacks a portion of them. The table has about 220,000 clones, about four fifths seen once; the top ten hold roughly 4.8%. Sequencing was performed on PBMCs or T cells enriched from blood (not recorded which). The receptors originated from a woman between 45 and 60 years old who had been exposed to COVID-19.

V and J are TRBV9 and TRBJ2-1, with a possible D match to TRBD2 (5 bases). This CDR3 spans 14 amino acids. The germline V gene has CDR1 SGDLS and CDR2 YYNGEE. Trimming stripped 1 base from V and 6 bases from J, with 11 bases between. CDR3 nucleotides: TGTGCCAGCAGCGTATCTGTTCTAGCCAATGAGCAGTTCTTC. Translating it yields CASSVSVLANEQFF.

V usage is TRBV4-2 and J usage is TRBJ2-1; D gene ambiguous. Germline values: CDR1 LGHNA, CDR2 YNFKEQ. The CDR3 length is 13 residues. The V end lost 3 bases, the J end lost 0 bases, and 3 bases lay between the germline ends. CDR3 bases: TGTGCCAGCAGCCAGAGCTCCTACAATGAGCAGTTCTTC. Amino acids: CASSQSSYNEQFF.

The chain uses TRBV25-1 and TRBJ1-6, with D possibly TRBD1 on 5 matching bases. Germline CDR1 MGHDK, CDR2 SYGVNS. Trimming left V 3 bases short and J 6 bases short, with 12 bases between. The CDR3 totals 15 residues. The CDR3 is CASSDGGGLNSPLHF. The CDR3 DNA sequence: TGTGCCAGCAGTGACGGCGGGGGTCTTAATTCACCCCTCCACTTT.

The chain has TRBV5-8 and TRBJ1-1; TRBD1 matches 7 bases. This CDR3 region has 13 residues. CDR1 is SGHTS, CDR2 YDEGEE, per germline. J lost 7 bases, V lost 0 bases, and 3 bases had no gene match. The CDR3 loop is CASSLDRGFEAFF. CDR3 nucleotide sequence: TGTGCCAGCAGCTTGGACAGGGGATTTGAAGCTTTCTTT.

CDR3 DNA sequence: TGTGCCAGTATGTCGGCCCCGACAGGGGGGACCCAGTACTTC. Protein sequence: CASMSAPTGGTQYF. V is TRBV19 and J is TRBJ2-5; 9 nucleotides line up with TRBD1. J was trimmed by 7 bases and V by 7 bases; bases with no gene match: 10. In germline, CDR1 is LNHDA, CDR2 SQIVND (reference sequence). This CDR3 region has 14 residues.

The V call is TRBV9, the J call TRBJ1-1; TRBD1 agrees at 8 bases. The germline gives CDR1 SGDLS, CDR2 YYNGEE. The V gene end was trimmed by 2 bases and the J gene end by 4 bases; junction bases not matched to a gene: 10. This CDR3 spans 16 amino acids. CDR3 DNA sequence: TGTGCCAGCAGCGTCGGGACAGGCGGCCCGGGCACTGAAGCTTTCTTT. As protein: CASSVGTGGPGTEAFF.

This clone has just a few counts. The rearrangement links TRBV6-2 or TRBV6-3 to TRBJ2-7, with a tentative D call TRBD2 (6 bases). Germline CDR1 MNHEY, CDR2 SVGEGT. V lost 5 bases, J lost 0 bases, and 14 bases lay in between. CDR3 length: 15 amino acids. The CDR3 here is CASSQAGTPSYEQYF. CDR3 in DNA: TGTGCCAGCAGTCAGGCCGGGACTCCCTCCTACGAGCAGTACTTC.

This clone was observed a single time. The chain joins TRBV9 to TRBJ2-2; D might be TRBD1 (5 bases). CDR1 SGDLS and CDR2 YYNGEE come from the germline V gene. Between the trimmed V and J ends, which lost 2 bases and 4 bases, there was a span of 15 bases. The CDR3 has 16 residues. CDR3: CASSVTADPPTGELFF. As DNA, the CDR3 is TGTGCCAGCAGCGTGACAGCCGACCCACCCACCGGGGAGCTGTTTTTT.

This sequence joins TRBV18 and TRBJ1-4; 7 bases map to TRBD1. Trimming cost V 3 bases and J 7 bases; bases outside gene matches: 2. The germline V gene encodes CDR1 KGHSH and CDR2 LQKENI. The CDR3 loop spans 13 amino acids. This CDR3 reads CASSPRDSEKLFF. The DNA of the CDR3 is TGTGCCAGCTCACCGCGGGACAGTGAAAAACTGTTTTTT.

This clone was picked up one time. The genes are TRBV9 and TRBJ2-2, with 8 bases fitting TRBD2. The CDR3 is 16 amino acids. Losses at the gene ends were 1 base for V and 2 bases for J; bases not matched to a gene: 4. Germline V gene sequence: CDR1 SGDLS, CDR2 YYNGEE. The CDR3: CASSVTAGGNTGELFF. CDR3 bases: TGTGCCAGCAGCGTAACGGCGGGGGGTAACACCGGGGAGCTGTTTTTT.

The rearrangement links TRBV11-2 to TRBJ1-2; perhaps TRBD1 as D (5 bases). The germline V gene encodes CDR1 SGHAT and CDR2 FQNNGV. Trimming cost V 4 bases and J 1 base, with 7 bases left between them. This CDR3 has 13 residues. The CDR3 region has the DNA TGTGCCAGCAGCTCAGACAGTAACTATGGCTACACCTTC. This codes for CASSSDSNYGYTF.

This rearrangement joins TRBV7-9 to TRBJ1-6; D may be TRBD1 (5 bases). CDR1 and CDR2 from the germline V gene are SEHNR and FQNEAQ (reference sequence). This CDR3 spans 14 amino acids. Deletions cut 4 bases from V and 2 bases from J, with 6 bases between. CDR3 coding DNA: TGTGCCAGCAGCTCGACAGCCTATAATTCACCCCTCCACTTT. Protein product: CASSSTAYNSPLHF.

The chain joins TRBV12-3 or TRBV12-4 to TRBJ2-1; 10 nucleotides match TRBD2. The V and J ends lost 4 bases and 13 bases, in that order; junction bases with no gene match: 4. The CDR3 contains 12 residues. The CDR3 reads CASSSERGGQFF. The CDR3 DNA reads TGTGCCAGCAGTTCCGAGCGGGGGGGCCAGTTCTTC.

A note on this clone: This sample also contains other DNA sequences that code for the same CDR3. The chain couples TRBV6-5 to TRBJ1-1; no reliable D call. The length of the CDR3 is 13 residues. Per germline, CDR1 MNHEY and CDR2 SVGAGI. V lost 0 bases to trimming and J lost 5 bases, with 7 bases between them. The DNA for the CDR3 is TGTGCCAGCAGTTACTCGGGCTCTACTGAAGCTTTCTTT. The encoded protein is CASSYSGSTEAFF.

The CDR3 nucleotides are TGTGCCAGCAGTTGGAGTTTCGTGCCCACTGAAGCTTTCTTT. Translated: CASSWSFVPTEAFF. The genes are TRBV28 and TRBJ1-1; unclear D gene. Per the germline V gene, CDR1 is MDHEN and CDR2 is SYDVKM. V lost 4 bases and J lost 4, with 13 bases in between. The CDR3 sequence is 14 residues long. Based on the CDR3 plus reference TRBV28 and TRBJ1-1, the full variable domain is DVKVTQSSRYLVKRTGEKVFLECVQDMDHENMFWYRQDPGLGLRLIYFSYDVKMKEKGDIPEGYSVSREKKERFSLILESASTNQTSMYLCASSWSFVPTEAFFGQGTRLTVV.

The gene calls are TRBV7-9 and TRBJ2-3, with 7 nucleotides matching TRBD1. The V segment lost 2 bases and the J segment 3 bases; nucleotides outside the gene matches: 5. The V gene's germline CDR1 is SEHNR and CDR2 FQNEAQ (reference sequence). This CDR3 spans 15 amino acids. The CDR3 reads CASSLQGVGTDTQYF. CDR3 nucleotides: TGTGCCAGCAGCTTACAGGGGGTTGGTACAGATACGCAGTATTTT.

The chain couples TRBV7-9 to TRBJ1-3; the match to TRBD1 covers 7 bases. Looked up from germline, CDR1 is SEHNR and CDR2 is FQNEAQ (reference sequence). V was clipped by 1 base and J by 4 bases; unmatched bases: 4. The CDR3 has 15 residues. The CDR3 sequence is CASSLDRGNGNTIYF. Here the CDR3 DNA reads TGTGCCAGCAGCTTAGACAGGGGCAACGGAAACACCATATATTTT.

V is TRBV7-9 and J is TRBJ1-2, with 8 positions matching TRBD1. Germline CDR1 is SEHNR and CDR2 is FQNEAQ (reference sequence). The V segment lost 6 bases and the J segment 2 bases; nucleotides outside the gene matches: 5. This CDR3 comprises 14 residues. CDR3 nucleotides: TGTGCCAGCAGGCGACAGGGGTTAAACTATGGCTACACCTTC. Translating gives CASRRQGLNYGYTF.

The chain recombines TRBV9 with TRBJ2-3; D is possibly TRBD2 (5 bases). CDR1 and CDR2 (germline): SGDLS, YYNGEE. CDR3 length equals 13 residues. The ends were cut back, 0 bases at V and 6 bases at J, with 8 bases in the middle. The CDR3 here is CASSVAPGDTQYF. The CDR3 region has the DNA TGTGCCAGCAGCGTAGCACCGGGGGATACGCAGTATTTT.

The chain combines TRBV19 with TRBJ1-6, with 10 bases matching TRBD1. From germline, CDR1 is LNHDA and CDR2 SQIVND (reference sequence). The CDR3 consists of 15 residues. The junction had 11 bases not matched to a gene; V was cut back by 7 bases and J by 11 bases. CDR3 sequence reads: CASTLGDRGTAPLHF. The DNA of the CDR3 is TGTGCCAGTACACTAGGGGACAGGGGAACTGCACCCCTCCACTTT.

CDR3 region: CASSSERTDTQYF. Written as DNA, the CDR3 is TGTGCCAGCAGTTCGGAGCGCACAGATACGCAGTATTTT. The genes are TRBV27 and TRBJ2-3; D remains unclear. Germline V CDR1 and CDR2: MNHEY, SMNVEV (reference sequence). CDR3 length: 13 amino acids. With 4 bases removed from V and 1 base from J, the gap between germline ends came to 6 bases.

J is TRBJ2-2 and V is TRBV19; 7 bases are shared with TRBD2. Germline V gives CDR1 LNHDA, CDR2 SQIVND (reference sequence). V was pared by 8 bases and J by 4 bases, with 10 bases of the junction left unmatched. The CDR3 runs 15 residues. The CDR3 is CASWGGSGFTGELFF. Written as DNA, the CDR3 is TGTGCCAGTTGGGGGGGTAGCGGGTTCACCGGGGAGCTGTTTTTT.